The clone carrying this TCR beta chain was observed at least ten times. From RNA transcripts, TCR beta CDR3 regions were amplified. TCR CDR3 regions were first amplified by RT-PCR with HTBI primers. TCRdb redid the calling of the multiplex PCR reads with MiXCR, one entry per CDR3 protein. The data show hundreds of thousands of distinct CDR3 sequences, roughly 19% seen once. Fresh peripheral blood, approximately 10 ml, yielded the PBMCs. These data are taken from a study of T cells in Graves' hyperthyroidism and ophthalmopathy. The V and J ends lost 3 bases and 2 bases respectively, with 8 bases between them. Germline V gene sequence: CDR1 SQVTM, CDR2 ANQGSEA. The CDR3 length is 13 residues.

Sequencing was done on a sample of blood. The sequence was obtained from a young woman with Graves' hyperthyroidism. The chain joins TRBV29-1 to TRBJ1-5; D might be TRBD1 (6 bases). Written as DNA, the CDR3 is TGCAGCGTTGAGGCAGGGGGCAATCAGCCCCAGCATTTT. Translating it yields CSVEAGGNQPQHF.